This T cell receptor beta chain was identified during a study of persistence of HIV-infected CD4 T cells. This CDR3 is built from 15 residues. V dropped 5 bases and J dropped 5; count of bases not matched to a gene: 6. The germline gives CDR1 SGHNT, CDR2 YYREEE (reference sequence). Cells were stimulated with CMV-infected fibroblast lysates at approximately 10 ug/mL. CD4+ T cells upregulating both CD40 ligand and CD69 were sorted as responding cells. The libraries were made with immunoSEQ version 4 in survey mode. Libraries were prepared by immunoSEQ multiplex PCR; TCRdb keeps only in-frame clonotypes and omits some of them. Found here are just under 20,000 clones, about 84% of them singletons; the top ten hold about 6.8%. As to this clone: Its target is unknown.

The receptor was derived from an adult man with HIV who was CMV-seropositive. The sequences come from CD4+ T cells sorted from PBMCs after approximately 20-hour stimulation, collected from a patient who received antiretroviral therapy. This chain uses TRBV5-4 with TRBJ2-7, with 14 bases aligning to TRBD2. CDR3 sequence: CASSLTSGGADEQYF. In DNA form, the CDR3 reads TGTGCCAGCAGTCTGACTAGCGGGGGGGCCGACGAGCAGTACTTC.